These 20 T cell receptor beta chains came from one sample sequenced in a study of blood T cell repertoires in COVID-19. Method: immunoSEQ multiplex PCR; TCRdb's copy keeps in-frame clones and lacks some. Of under 55,000 clones in the sample, approximately 88% were seen once. Specimen: peripheral blood. Source of these receptors: a human donor in a cohort sampled during active COVID-19.

The V call is TRBV13, the J call TRBJ2-7; possibly TRBD1 for D (6 bases). The CDR3 runs to 14 residues. V was clipped by 5 bases and J by 2 bases, with 13 bases between them. Germline V gene data show CDR1 as PRHDT and CDR2 as FYEKMQ (reference sequence). The DNA of the CDR3 is TGTGCCAGCAGCGGTAACAGGGATGCCTACGAGCAGTACTTC. Its protein product is CASSGNRDAYEQYF.

This clone was counted a few times. V is TRBV18 and J is TRBJ1-6; 7 bases match TRBD1. The germline V gene encodes CDR1 KGHSH and CDR2 LQKENI. The length of the CDR3 is 15 residues. V shed 2 bases and J 7 bases; nucleotides not matched to a gene: 5. In DNA, the CDR3 is TGTGCCAGCTCACCAGGGGACAGTGGGAATTCACCCCTCCACTTT. Encoded protein: CASSPGDSGNSPLHF.

This clone occurred a few times. The chain employs TRBV5-5 and TRBJ2-1; no firm D call. From germline, CDR1 is SGHKS and CDR2 YYEKEE (reference sequence). V was trimmed by 1 base and J by 8 bases, leaving 10 bases between them. This CDR3 is 13 amino acids long. The CDR3 coding sequence is TGTGCCAGCAGCTTGAATTTTGTAGATGAGCAGTTCTTC. This translates into CASSLNFVDEQFF.

The V gene is TRBV5-1, the J gene TRBJ2-3; D gene unclear. Germline V gene lookup returns CDR1 SGHRS and CDR2 YFSETQ. This CDR3 is 15 amino acids long. V lost 2 bases to trimming and J lost 0 bases, with 10 bases between them. The DNA of the CDR3 is TGCGCCAGCAGCTTCGGTACCACTAGCACAGATACGCAGTATTTT. It yields the protein CASSFGTTSTDTQYF.

The CDR3 region is CATSDGTPQLVHNEQFF. The CDR3 DNA is TGTGCCACCAGTGACGGGACACCCCAGTTGGTCCACAATGAGCAGTTCTTC. The gene calls are TRBV24-1 and TRBJ2-1, with a tentative D call TRBD1 (6 bases). V lost 4 bases, J lost 5 bases, and 20 bases lay in between. Germline values: CDR1 KGHDR, CDR2 SFDVKD. CDR3 length equals 17 residues.

The genes are TRBV12-5 and TRBJ1-1; TRBD1 matches 10 bases. Trimming took 5 bases from V and 3 from J; bases not matched to a gene: 9. Germline V lookup: CDR1 LGHNT, CDR2 FRNRAP. CDR3 size: 16 residues. The DNA of the CDR3 is TGTGCTAGTGGTGCGGACAGGGGGGCTCGGGACACTGAAGCTTTCTTT. It encodes CASGADRGARDTEAFF.

CDR3 sequence reads: CASSFRTGGTDTQYF. CDR3 coding DNA: TGTGCCAGCAGCTTTAGGACAGGGGGCACAGATACGCAGTATTTT. The J gene is TRBJ2-3, the V gene TRBV7-2; 9 bases align to TRBD1. After removal of 3 bases from V and 1 base from J, the junction contained 2 bases not matched to a gene. CDR3 length: 15 amino acids. Germline V CDR1 and CDR2: SGHTA, FQGNSA.

The chain has TRBV11-2 and TRBJ2-1, with 7 bases fitting TRBD1. Germline loops: CDR1 SGHAT, CDR2 FQNNGV. The trim removed 4 bases at V and 1 base at J, leaving 7 bases unmatched. This CDR3 is built from 16 residues. The CDR3 is CASSSWTGRSYNEQFF. CDR3 DNA sequence: TGTGCCAGCAGCTCTTGGACAGGTCGTTCCTACAATGAGCAGTTCTTC.

This chain joins TRBV7-2 and TRBJ2-5; TRBD2 matches 10 bases. Losses at the gene ends were 5 bases for V and 4 bases for J; bases not matched to a gene: 10. The germline CDR1 and CDR2 sequences are SGHTA and FQGNSA. CDR3 size: 16 residues. CDR3 in DNA: TGTGCCAGCAGCAGGAAGAGCGGGGGGGCGGGAGAGACCCAGTACTTC. Encoded protein: CASSRKSGGAGETQYF.

The chain has TRBV7-8 and TRBJ1-1, with 10 bases aligning to TRBD1. The CDR3 is made up of 13 amino acids. V shed 1 base, J shed 12 bases, and the junction held 5 bases outside the gene matches. Germline V CDR1 and CDR2: SGHVS, FQNEAQ. The CDR3 nucleotides are TGTGCCAGCAGCTTAGAGGGACAGGGGTGGCCTTTCTTT. This translates into CASSLEGQGWPFF.

This clone was counted once. The rearrangement links TRBV13 to TRBJ1-1; D remains unclear. Trimming took 5 bases from V and 6 from J, leaving 10 bases between them. The CDR3 length is 12 residues. CDR1 is PRHDT, CDR2 FYEKMQ, per germline (reference sequence). The CDR3 DNA sequence: TGTGCCAGCAGCCCGACTCTGCCTGAAGCTTTCTTT. It is translated as CASSPTLPEAFF.

The J gene is TRBJ1-5, the V gene TRBV2; 10 nucleotides match TRBD1. The J segment lost 3 bases and the V segment lost 6 bases, leaving 5 bases of the junction unmatched. There are 15 residues in the CDR3. CDR1 and CDR2 (germline): SNHLY, FYNNEI. CDR3 residues: CASSGTGVVNQPQHF. CDR3 DNA: TGTGCCAGCAGCGGGACAGGGGTGGTCAATCAGCCCCAGCATTTT.

The chain carries TRBV28 and TRBJ2-7, with TRBD1 matching 9 bases. V gave up 7 bases and J gave up 4 bases; unmatched junction bases: 5. The CDR3 sequence is 13 residues long. Germline-derived CDR1 and CDR2 are MDHEN and SYDVKM. The CDR3 DNA reads TGTGCCAGCACCGGGACAGGGAATTACGAGCAGTACTTC. It encodes CASTGTGNYEQYF.

This chain uses TRBV7-2 with TRBJ2-1; D call uncertain. Trimming left V 1 base short and J 12 bases short, with 16 bases between. The CDR3 is made up of 14 amino acids. Germline CDR1 and CDR2: SGHTA and FQGNSA. The CDR3 region is CASSLEPTATGQFF. The CDR3 DNA reads TGTGCCAGCAGCTTAGAACCCACCGCCACGGGGCAGTTCTTC. Drawing the rest from reference TRBV7-2 and TRBJ2-1, the complete variable domain is GAGVSQSPSNKVTEKGKDVELRCDPISGHTALYWYRQSLGQGLEFLIYFQGNSAPDKSGLPSDRFSAERTGGSVSTLTIQRTQQEDSAVYLCASSLEPTATGQFFGPGTRLTVL.

The V and J genes are TRBV18 and TRBJ2-5; D not resolved. CDR1 and CDR2 from the germline V gene are KGHSH and LQKENI. The V end lost 2 bases, the J end lost 5 bases, and 15 bases lay between the germline ends. CDR3 size: 15 residues. CDR3 DNA: TGTGCCAGCTCACCAAACGGCGGTGGCTGGGAGACCCAGTACTTC. Its translation: CASSPNGGGWETQYF.

This chain's CDR3 is CASSPTGLTAEAFF. In DNA form, the CDR3 reads TGTGCCAGTAGCCCGACAGGGTTAACCGCTGAAGCTTTCTTT. The V gene is TRBV19, the J gene TRBJ1-1; 7 positions agree with TRBD1. This CDR3 comprises 14 residues. Germline V gene data show CDR1 as LNHDA and CDR2 as SQIVND (reference sequence). The junction had 10 bases not matched to a gene; V was cut back by 6 bases and J by 6 bases.

The chain carries TRBV4-1 and TRBJ1-5; no definite D call. V was pared by 4 bases and J by 5 bases, with 18 bases between. In germline, CDR1 is MGHRA, CDR2 YSYEKL. This CDR3 spans 16 amino acids. The CDR3 DNA sequence: TGCGCCAGCAGCCCCCCAGCAGAGGAACTCGATCAGCCCCAGCATTTT. Encoded protein: CASSPPAEELDQPQHF.

The chain joins TRBV7-9 to TRBJ1-2; 7 nucleotides match TRBD1. From germline, CDR1 is SEHNR and CDR2 FQNEAQ (reference sequence). The CDR3 spans 12 residues. Trimming cost V 4 bases and J 6 bases; bases outside gene matches: 2. CDR3 in amino acids: CASSWDSDGYTF. The CDR3 coding sequence is TGTGCCAGCAGCTGGGACAGTGATGGCTACACCTTC.

The rearrangement joins TRBV6-6 to TRBJ2-1; D gene ambiguous. V lost 8 bases and J lost 4, with 12 bases in between. The CDR3 covers 13 residues. Per the germline V gene, CDR1 is MNHNY and CDR2 is SVGAGI (reference sequence). The CDR3 nucleotides read TGTGCCAGCTATGCAGGTTTTTACAATGAGCAGTTCTTC. Translating it yields CASYAGFYNEQFF.

J is TRBJ2-1 and V is TRBV6-4; the match to TRBD2 covers 16 bases. The CDR3 length is 19 residues. Germline V CDR1 and CDR2: MRHNA, SNTAGT. J gave up 2 bases and V 5 bases, and 9 bases lay outside the gene matches. The CDR3 protein is CASSHTGTSGGAPYNEQFF. CDR3 coding DNA: TGTGCCAGCAGTCATACCGGGACTAGCGGGGGGGCGCCCTACAATGAGCAGTTCTTC.